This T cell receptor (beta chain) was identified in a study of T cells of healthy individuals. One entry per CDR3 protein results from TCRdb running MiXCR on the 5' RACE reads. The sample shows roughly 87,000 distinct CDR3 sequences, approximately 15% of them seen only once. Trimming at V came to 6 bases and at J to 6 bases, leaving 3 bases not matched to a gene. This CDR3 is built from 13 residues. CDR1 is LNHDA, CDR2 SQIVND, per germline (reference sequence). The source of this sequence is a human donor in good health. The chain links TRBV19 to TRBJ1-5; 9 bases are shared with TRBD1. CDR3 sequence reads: CASRGTGFQPQHF. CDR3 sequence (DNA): TGTGCCAGTAGGGGGACAGGGTTTCAGCCCCAGCATTTT. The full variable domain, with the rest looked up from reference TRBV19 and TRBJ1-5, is DGGITQSPKYLFRKEGQNVTLSCEQNLNHDAMYWYRQDPGQGLRLIYYSQIVNDFQKGDIAEGYSVSREKKESFPLTVTSAQKNPTAFYLCASRGTGFQPQHFGDGTRLSIL.